Shown below are 30 T cell receptor beta chains from a single sample sequenced in a study of T-cell reconstitution after alpha-beta-depleted transplantation in children. Preparation of the TCRbeta library used unique molecular identifiers. TCRdb re-derived calls from the PCR reads in MiXCR, one entry per CDR3 protein. The sample contains 100,000 to 150,000 distinct CDR3 sequences, more than 20% of which appear only once. The starting material was PBMCs, mostly from graft donor cells, obtained 180 days after TCRalphabeta/CD19-depleted stem cell transplant. Every receptor here comes from a male patient aged 2 to 9 who had a stem cell transplant for chronic granulomatous disease, so the T cells may come from the graft donor.

V and J are TRBV29-1 and TRBJ2-2; D may be TRBD1 (6 bases). Germline CDR1 is SQVTM and CDR2 is ANQGSEA. The CDR3 runs to 19 residues. The V and J ends lost 1 base and 1 base respectively, with 22 bases between them. The CDR3 sequence: CSVEGPYGQTRQNTGELFF. CDR3 DNA sequence: TGCAGCGTTGAAGGCCCATACGGACAGACACGACAGAACACCGGGGAGCTGTTTTTT.

This chain joins TRBV5-6 and TRBJ1-5; D possibly corresponds to TRBD1 (5 bases). The V and J ends lost 3 bases and 5 bases respectively, with 15 bases between them. Per the germline V gene, CDR1 is SGHDT and CDR2 is YYEEEE. There are 15 residues in the CDR3. The DNA of the CDR3 is TGTGCCAGCAGCTGGGGATCAGGGAAGGATCAGCCCCAGCATTTT. Encoded protein: CASSWGSGKDQPQHF.

The chain's CDR3 is CASGSPRTSQPDTQYF. The CDR3 coding sequence is TGTGCTAGTGGTTCCCCCCGGACTAGCCAGCCAGATACGCAGTATTTT. The V call is TRBV12-5, the J call TRBJ2-3; 8 nucleotides match TRBD2. The germline V gene encodes CDR1 LGHNT and CDR2 FRNRAP. V was pared by 4 bases and J by 4 bases, with 10 bases of the junction left unmatched. The CDR3 length is 16 residues.

This clonotype was recorded at least ten times. The rearrangement uses TRBV6-6 and TRBJ2-3; a possible D gene is TRBD2 (6 bases). Trimming left V 7 bases short and J 3 bases short, with 11 bases between. Germline assignment: CDR1 MNHNY and CDR2 SVGAGI (reference sequence). This CDR3 has 13 residues. The CDR3 coding sequence is TGTGCCAGCATCGGGGGTGGGACAGATACGCAGTATTTT. Protein: CASIGGGTDTQYF.

This clonotype has a handful of counts. The chain has TRBV12-3 or TRBV12-4 and TRBJ2-7, with TRBD1 identical over 8 bases. V lost 3 bases, J lost 7 bases, and 5 bases stayed unmatched. CDR3 length: 13 residues. The CDR3 protein is CASSFDRGWEQYF. The CDR3 DNA sequence: TGTGCCAGCAGTTTTGACAGGGGTTGGGAGCAGTACTTC.

This clonotype has only a few counts. The DNA of the CDR3 is TGTGCCAGCAGCCTCGGGACTAGCGGGAGCCACGAGCAGTACTTC. Encoded protein: CASSLGTSGSHEQYF. This sequence joins TRBV28 and TRBJ2-7; 14 bases fit TRBD2. This CDR3 comprises 15 residues. J lost 5 bases, V lost 6 bases, and 6 bases had no gene match. Germline loops: CDR1 MDHEN, CDR2 SYDVKM.

In this sample, this clonotype turned up a few times. The chain links TRBV5-5 to TRBJ1-1; the D is unclear. V shed 4 bases and J shed 0 bases, with 10 bases lying between them. Germline V CDR1 and CDR2: SGHKS, YYEKEE (reference sequence). The CDR3 runs 14 residues. Here the CDR3 reads CASSPSEMNTEAFF. CDR3 nucleotide sequence: TGTGCCAGCAGCCCATCCGAAATGAACACTGAAGCTTTCTTT.

This chain joins TRBV4-3 and TRBJ2-5; 10 bases map to TRBD2. Germline CDR1 reads LGHNA; CDR2 reads YSLEER. The CDR3 is 17 residues long. With 2 bases clipped from V and 2 bases from J, the junction kept 8 bases outside the gene matches. The CDR3 spells CASSQRLAGAIQETQYF. The CDR3, as DNA: TGCGCCAGCAGCCAAAGGCTAGCGGGGGCCATACAAGAGACCCAGTACTTC.

The rearrangement links TRBV5-6 to TRBJ2-7; TRBD1 aligns across 9 bases. The CDR3 length is 15 residues. Germline assignment: CDR1 SGHDT and CDR2 YYEEEE. The V segment lost 2 bases and the J segment 4 bases; nucleotides outside the gene matches: 7. The CDR3, as DNA: TGTGCCAGCAGCTTTCGCGGGACAGGGCCATACGAGCAGTACTTC. Residues: CASSFRGTGPYEQYF.

This clonotype was counted ten times or more. V is TRBV20-1 and J is TRBJ2-7; 8 bases align to TRBD2. V lost 6 bases, J lost 2 bases, and 9 bases stayed unmatched. The CDR3 is made up of 14 amino acids. CDR1 and CDR2 from the germline V gene are DFQATT and SNEGSKA (reference sequence). CDR3 in amino acids: CSAFSTSETYEQYF. In DNA form, the CDR3 reads TGCAGTGCCTTCTCGACTAGCGAAACCTACGAGCAGTACTTC.

This clonotype was counted at least ten times. The chain has TRBV14 and TRBJ1-3, with D uncertain. The CDR3 covers 14 residues. Germline V CDR1 and CDR2: SGHDN, FVKESK. V was cut by 1 base and J by 0 bases, with 4 bases left in between. The CDR3 is CASSQGSSGNTIYF. The CDR3 DNA sequence: TGTGCCAGCAGCCAAGGCAGCTCTGGAAACACCATATATTTT.

There are many counts of this clonotype. The chain links TRBV20-1 to TRBJ1-3; 7 bases match TRBD1. V trimming: 6 bases; J trimming: 4 bases; junction bases outside the gene matches: 6. The CDR3 sequence is 13 residues long. The germline V gene encodes CDR1 DFQATT and CDR2 SNEGSKA (reference sequence). CDR3 residues: CSALQGFGNTIYF. CDR3 coding DNA: TGCAGTGCACTACAGGGGTTCGGAAACACCATATATTTT.

This clonotype was detected a few times. The chain couples TRBV6-5 to TRBJ2-5, with D possibly being TRBD1 or TRBD2 (5 bases each). Trimming removed 1 base from V and 5 bases from J, with 14 bases in between. The CDR3 contains 15 residues. CDR1 and CDR2 from the germline V gene are MNHEY and SVGAGI. The CDR3 DNA reads as TGTGCCAGCAGTTACTGGGGGAAGGGGATCGAGACCCAGTACTTC. Residues: CASSYWGKGIETQYF.

This clonotype was seen a few times. CDR3 residues: CSARDLRRVAGLRNEQFF. For the CDR3, the DNA is TGCAGTGCTAGAGATCTGAGGCGGGTGGCAGGGCTTCGCAATGAGCAGTTCTTC. This chain links TRBV20-1 with TRBJ2-1, with D possibly being TRBD1 or TRBD2 (5 bases each). Germline CDR1 is DFQATT and CDR2 is SNEGSKA (reference sequence). V gave up 0 bases and J gave up 6 bases, with 24 bases separating them. The CDR3 is 18 residues long.

The chain carries TRBV5-4 and TRBJ2-5, with 7 bases that match TRBD1. Trimming took 4 bases from V and 5 from J; bases not matched to a gene: 5. The germline gives CDR1 SGHNT, CDR2 YYREEE (reference sequence). The CDR3 is 13 residues long. This CDR3 reads CASSTGTDETQYF. CDR3 in DNA: TGTGCCAGCAGCACAGGGACAGACGAGACCCAGTACTTC. Supplemented by reference TRBV5-4 and TRBJ2-5, the full variable domain reads ETGVTQSPTHLIKTRGQQVTLRCSSQSGHNTVSWYQQALGQGPQFIFQYYREEENGRGNFPPRFSGLQFPNYSSELNVNALELDDSALYLCASSTGTDETQYFGPGTRLLVL.

V usage is TRBV12-3 or TRBV12-4 and J usage is TRBJ2-3; D is ambiguous. V shed 6 bases and J shed 0 bases, with 13 bases lying between them. The CDR3 totals 15 residues. The CDR3 is CASSREALSTDTQYF. Here the CDR3 DNA reads TGTGCCAGCAGCCGCGAAGCGCTAAGCACAGATACGCAGTATTTT.

This clonotype was detected ten times or more. J is TRBJ2-7 and V is TRBV20-1; D possibly corresponds to TRBD1 (6 bases). V was clipped by 2 bases and J by 3 bases, with 26 bases between them. The CDR3 spans 18 residues. Germline V gives CDR1 DFQATT, CDR2 SNEGSKA (reference sequence). CDR3 protein: CSARRAGGDAGRYYEQYF. The CDR3 DNA is TGCAGTGCTAGAAGGGCTGGGGGCGACGCGGGCAGGTACTACGAGCAGTACTTC.

This clonotype has ten or more counts. V is TRBV7-9 and J is TRBJ2-1, with 7 bases matching TRBD2. The V and J ends lost 5 bases and 7 bases, in that order; junction bases with no gene match: 14. The V gene's germline CDR1 is SEHNR and CDR2 FQNEAQ (reference sequence). The CDR3 spans 16 residues. The CDR3: CASSTHPTSVGNEQFF. The CDR3 DNA follows: TGTGCCAGCAGCACACACCCTACTAGCGTTGGAAATGAGCAGTTCTTC.

This clonotype was found a few times. The chain has TRBV7-9 and TRBJ2-7; D may be TRBD2 (5 bases). The V end was cut by 0 bases, the J end by 2 bases, with 11 bases between. Looked up from germline, CDR1 is SEHNR and CDR2 is FQNEAQ (reference sequence). CDR3 size: 15 residues. In DNA form, the CDR3 reads TGTGCCAGCAGCTTAGCGGAATCCGGGACCTACGAGCAGTACTTC. This codes for CASSLAESGTYEQYF.

This clonotype was counted ten times or more. The J gene is TRBJ1-1, the V gene TRBV19, with TRBD1 as a possible D gene (5 bases). The CDR3 has 13 residues. Germline assignment: CDR1 LNHDA and CDR2 SQIVND (reference sequence). Trimming removed 7 bases from V and 3 bases from J, with 12 bases in between. The CDR3 DNA reads TGTGCCAGTACAGAGGGACCACACACTGAAGCTTTCTTT. Translation gives CASTEGPHTEAFF.

CDR3 nucleotides: TGTGCCAGCGGTGGGTTTCGGAACACTGAAGCTTTCTTT. Encoded protein: CASGGFRNTEAFF. The chain couples TRBV12-3 or TRBV12-4 to TRBJ1-1; no clear D. The CDR3 extends over 13 amino acids. The V and J ends lost 8 bases and 1 base respectively, with 11 bases between them.

The chain recombines TRBV20-1 with TRBJ2-2, with TRBD1 as a possible D gene (6 bases). V shed 3 bases and J shed 6 bases, with 17 bases lying between them. The CDR3 contains 15 residues. Germline V lookup: CDR1 DFQATT, CDR2 SNEGSKA (reference sequence). CDR3 protein: CSASRDIQVAGELFF. CDR3 DNA: TGCAGTGCTAGCCGGGACATCCAGGTCGCCGGGGAGCTGTTTTTT.

This clonotype was picked up many times. The J gene is TRBJ2-1, the V gene TRBV12-3 or TRBV12-4; D remains ambiguous. The V end was cut by 1 base, the J end by 7 bases, with 2 bases between. The CDR3 has 11 amino acids. The CDR3 DNA follows: TGTGCCAGCAGTTTAGTAAATGAGCAGTTCTTC. Its translation: CASSLVNEQFF.

This clonotype came up many times. This chain uses TRBV10-3 with TRBJ2-1; D could derive from TRBD1 or TRBD2 (5 bases each). CDR3 size: 13 residues. V was clipped by 10 bases and J by 9 bases, with 19 bases between them. In germline, CDR1 is ENHRY, CDR2 SYGVKD. CDR3: CATSGDWGGEQFF. The CDR3, as DNA: TGTGCCACCAGCGGCGACTGGGGCGGTGAGCAGTTCTTC.

The sample holds many counts of this clonotype. The chain is built from TRBV20-1 and TRBJ2-5; 9 bases match TRBD2. Trimming at V came to 5 bases and at J to 5 bases, leaving 6 bases not matched to a gene. CDR1 and CDR2 (germline): DFQATT, SNEGSKA (reference sequence). The CDR3 runs 13 residues. The DNA for the CDR3 is TGCAGTGCTTCCTCTAGCGGGACGGAGACCCAGTACTTC. Its protein product is CSASSSGTETQYF.

The V and J genes are TRBV11-3 and TRBJ1-1, with 9 bases that match TRBD1. Germline V gene data show CDR1 as SGHNT and CDR2 as YENEEA. V lost 5 bases to trimming and J lost 7 bases; unmatched junction nucleotides: 5. CDR3 length: 13 residues. This CDR3 reads CASSTTGGREAFF. Written as DNA, the CDR3 is TGTGCCAGCAGCACCACAGGGGGCCGTGAAGCTTTCTTT.

CDR3 nucleotide sequence: TGTGCCAGCAGCCCGCGACAGGGAGGGGCCTACGAGCAGTACTTC. Its protein is CASSPRQGGAYEQYF. This sequence joins TRBV28 and TRBJ2-7, with D possibly called TRBD1 or TRBD2 (7 bases each). The CDR3 is made up of 15 amino acids. V was trimmed by 6 bases and J by 2 bases, leaving 17 bases between them. Looked up from germline, CDR1 is MDHEN and CDR2 is SYDVKM. The variable domain in full, completed from reference TRBV28 and TRBJ2-7, reads DVKVTQSSRYLVKRTGEKVFLECVQDMDHENMFWYRQDPGLGLRLIYFSYDVKMKEKGDIPEGYSVSREKKERFSLILESASTNQTSMYLCASSPRQGGAYEQYFGPGTRLTVT.

The chain combines TRBV27 with TRBJ2-7; TRBD1 matches at 11 bases. CDR1 MNHEY and CDR2 SMNVEV come from the germline V gene (reference sequence). This CDR3 is built from 15 residues. The V segment lost 6 bases and the J segment 7 bases; nucleotides outside the gene matches: 11. CDR3 sequence: CASSLGTGGGWEQYF. The CDR3 nucleotides are TGTGCCAGCAGCCTTGGGACAGGGGGTGGTTGGGAGCAGTACTTC.

This chain links TRBV12-3 or TRBV12-4 with TRBJ2-4; no firm D call. This CDR3 is built from 12 residues. V lost 2 bases and J 5 bases, leaving 4 bases between the germline ends. The CDR3 loop is CASSLWENIQYF. The CDR3 region has the DNA TGTGCCAGCAGTTTATGGGAAAACATTCAGTACTTC.

This clonotype came up many times. The V call is TRBV24-1, the J call TRBJ2-6; D not certain. CDR1 and CDR2 from the germline V gene are KGHDR and SFDVKD. This CDR3 contains 17 residues. V gave up 8 bases and J gave up 0 bases, with 16 bases separating them. CDR3 coding DNA: TGTGCCACCATGGTACAGTCCCTGCTCTCTGGGGCCAACGTCCTGACTTTC. The encoded protein is CATMVQSLLSGANVLTF.